This T cell receptor beta chain was recorded in a study of early T cells in non-severe SARS-CoV-2 infection. Study in general: RNA in bulk from unsorted whole blood was sequenced, and chains were unpaired. Findings and limits, study-wide: Matching results from VDJdb favored anti-spike CD8 responses, leaving private and CD4 specificities undetected.

A word on this clonotype: Its target is not known.

Unique molecular identifiers were affixed to single, distinct cDNA molecules. A single record per CDR3 protein comes from TCRdb applying MiXCR to the 5' RACE reads. Among roughly 60,000 distinct CDR3 sequences listed, around 11% were seen once. Germline CDR1 SNHLY, CDR2 FYNNEI. CDR3 size: 14 residues. The J segment lost 10 bases and the V segment lost 3 bases, leaving 6 bases of the junction unmatched. The chain links TRBV2 to TRBJ1-6, with 7 bases fitting TRBD1. The sequences come from whole blood, collected at baseline. This TCR came from an adult who was a healthcare worker with PCR-confirmed SARS-CoV-2 infection or an uninfected control (not recorded which). CDR3 sequence (DNA): TGTGCCAGCAGTGAGGACAGGTTCGGCTCACCCCTCCACTTT. This codes for CASSEDRFGSPLHF.